One and the same sample provided the 16 T cell receptor beta chains below, sequenced in a study of blood T cells in healthy people across ages. Then a second PCR, running about 6 to 11 cycles, was carried out with a sample-barcoded 5' primer and a J-beta primer mix. TCRdb fed the 5' RACE reads into MiXCR, producing one record per CDR3 protein. The sample shows about 930,000 distinct CDR3 sequences, almost 30% of them seen only once. The same sample was also used in a study of T cells of mothers and their children.

The specimen sequenced was blood. The receptors shown here come from a woman in her forties in good health.

Remarks on this clonotype: A much larger clone lies a single base off, so this may be a read error. J is TRBJ2-7 and V is TRBV12-3 or TRBV12-4, with 9 nucleotides matching TRBD1. The DNA end lines up better with TRBJ2-5; the J call may be wrong. This CDR3 spans 12 amino acids. The CDR3 loop reads CTSRDRVQTQYF. The CDR3 region has the DNA TGTACCAGCAGGGACAGGGTACAGACCCAGTACTTC.

This clonotype turned up a few times. The rearrangement links TRBV7-8 to TRBJ2-1; TRBD2 matches 7 bases. This CDR3 has 16 residues. Trimming cost V 1 base and J 4 bases; bases outside gene matches: 7. The germline V gene encodes CDR1 SGHVS and CDR2 FQNEAQ. The CDR3 loop reads CASSLGGGLLYNEQFF. CDR3 DNA: TGTGCCAGCAGCTTAGGGGGGGGACTTCTTTACAATGAGCAGTTCTTC.

With regard to this clonotype: One junction end disagrees with the germline gene, perhaps due to a read error. The chain employs TRBV27 and TRBJ1-3; 8 bases align to TRBD1. CDR3 length: 16 amino acids. Per germline, CDR1 MNHEY and CDR2 SMNVEV (reference sequence). In DNA, the CDR3 is TGTGCCAGCAGGTCACTACAGGGGGACTCTGGAAACACCATATGTTTT. Encoded protein: CASRSLQGDSGNTICF.

This clonotype appeared a few times. The chain joins TRBV5-5 to TRBJ2-2; D tentatively fits TRBD1 or TRBD2 (5 bases each). This CDR3 has 16 residues. Between the trimmed V and J ends, which lost 3 bases and 4 bases, there was a span of 16 bases. CDR1 and CDR2 from the germline V gene are SGHKS and YYEKEE (reference sequence). CDR3 sequence: CASSWLKGRVTGELFF. The CDR3 DNA follows: TGTGCCAGCAGCTGGTTGAAGGGGCGGGTCACCGGGGAGCTGTTTTTT.

In this sample, this clonotype turned up a few times. The chain joins TRBV29-1 to TRBJ2-2; either TRBD1 or TRBD2 may supply D (5 bases each). Germline CDR1 SQVTM, CDR2 ANQGSEA. The CDR3 sequence is 15 residues long. Trimming cost V 7 bases and J 1 base, with 16 bases left between them. CDR3 sequence: CSGSQGVENTGELFF. DNA of the CDR3: TGCAGCGGTAGTCAGGGAGTCGAGAACACCGGGGAGCTGTTTTTT.

The genes are TRBV4-2 and TRBJ1-5, with D uncertain. The CDR3 consists of 13 residues. V lost 0 bases and J 6 bases, leaving 6 bases between the germline ends. Germline-derived CDR1 and CDR2 are LGHNA and YNFKEQ. In DNA, the CDR3 is TGTGCCAGCAGCCAAGATAGTGGTCAGCCCCAGCATTTT. Translation: CASSQDSGQPQHF.

A word on this clonotype: Being one base from a much bigger clone, this may be a read error. The V and J genes are TRBV28 and TRBJ2-4, with unresolved D. The assigned J gene may be wrong: the sequence end matches TRBJ2-7 better. Germline V gene sequence: CDR1 MDHEN, CDR2 SYDVKM. There are 14 residues in the CDR3. The CDR3 DNA sequence: TGTGCCAGCAGTCCCCCGCTAAGCGCCCACGAGCAGTACTTC. This gives the protein CASSPPLSAHEQYF.

This clonotype occurred a few times. This sequence joins TRBV24-1 and TRBJ2-5; no firm D call. From germline, CDR1 is KGHDR and CDR2 SFDVKD. Trimming shortened V by 0 bases and J by 2 bases, and 6 bases separated the two germline ends. The CDR3 totals 14 residues. In nucleotides, the CDR3 is TGTGCCACCAGTGATTTGGACCCGCAAGAGACCCAGTACTTC. This sequence encodes CATSDLDPQETQYF.

The chain combines TRBV20-1 with TRBJ2-5; 8 bases map to TRBD2. Germline CDR1 reads DFQATT; CDR2 reads SNEGSKA (reference sequence). This CDR3 comprises 13 residues. Trimming took 5 bases from V and 5 from J; bases not matched to a gene: 7. Written as DNA, the CDR3 is TGCAGTGCTGGAGCGGGGGCTTGGGAGACCCAGTACTTC. Protein product: CSAGAGAWETQYF.

V usage is TRBV6-1 and J usage is TRBJ1-1, with D tentatively TRBD1 (5 bases). Trimming pared 7 bases from V and 5 bases from J, leaving 17 bases between. The CDR3 runs 14 residues. Germline V lookup: CDR1 MNHNS, CDR2 SASEGT. DNA of the CDR3: TGTGCCAGCACCAGAGGGGAAAGAGTTACTGAAGCTTTCTTT. Its protein is CASTRGERVTEAFF.

The V gene is TRBV7-2, the J gene TRBJ2-5; TRBD2 matches at 8 bases. In germline, CDR1 is SGHTA, CDR2 FQGNSA. The CDR3 sequence is 17 residues long. Trimming cost V 1 base and J 5 bases; bases outside gene matches: 12. The CDR3 DNA reads as TGTGCCAGCAGCTTAGTGGGGTCGGGGGGGGCCTGGGAGACCCAGTACTTC. Its translation: CASSLVGSGGAWETQYF.

This clonotype was counted between two and nine times. The V call is TRBV6-6, the J call TRBJ1-5, with D uncertain. The CDR3 spans 15 residues. V lost 0 bases, J lost 4 bases, and 10 bases lay in between. Germline assignment: CDR1 MNHNY and CDR2 SVGAGI (reference sequence). This CDR3 is CASSYSSAENQPQHF. In DNA, the CDR3 is TGTGCCAGCAGTTACTCGAGCGCGGAAAATCAGCCCCAGCATTTT.

This clonotype was seen only a few times. A junction boundary mismatches the germline segment, possibly from a read error. The chain recombines TRBV12-3 or TRBV12-4 with TRBJ2-3; D is unclear. This CDR3 contains 13 residues. The CDR3 bases are TGTGCCAGCAGTTTCTTGGAGCCGAATACACAGTATTTT. Translated, it gives CASSFLEPNTQYF.

V and J are TRBV11-3 and TRBJ2-3; 7 bases match TRBD1. This CDR3 region has 18 residues. Germline CDR1 and CDR2: SGHNT and YENEEA. V lost 6 bases, J lost 0 bases, and 15 bases stayed unmatched. CDR3 in DNA: TGTGCCAGCAGGCCGGGACAGAGCATCCTCTTTAGCACAGATACGCAGTATTTT. Its protein is CASRPGQSILFSTDTQYF.

This clonotype was seen more than once but under ten times. V usage is TRBV5-1 and J usage is TRBJ2-4; 8 bases agree with TRBD1. The J call may be incorrect, as the DNA end agrees better with TRBJ2-7. CDR1 and CDR2 (germline): SGHRS, YFSETQ. The CDR3 extends over 15 amino acids. In DNA form, the CDR3 reads TGCGCCAGCAGCTTACCCGGGACAGGAGGAGGCGAGCAGTACTTC. This encodes CASSLPGTGGGEQYF.

A single count supports this clonotype. This rearrangement joins TRBV19 to TRBJ1-1; unclear D gene. The CDR3 covers 13 residues. CDR1 is LNHDA, CDR2 SQIVND, per germline (reference sequence). V was trimmed by 7 bases and J by 0 bases, leaving 9 bases between them. In DNA, the CDR3 is TGTGCCAGTAAGTACCCTATGAACACTGAAGCTTTCTTT. Protein: CASKYPMNTEAFF.